These T cell receptor beta chains were read from a single sample in a study of T cells after yellow fever vaccination. One entry per CDR3 protein, called by TCRdb with MiXCR from the 5' RACE reads. The repertoire holds over 300,000 distinct CDR3 sequences, with 4.1% as singletons. The starting material was PBMCs, obtained 5 days after the yellow fever booster vaccination. Receptors were obtained from a man aged 18 to 29 who received the YFV17D yellow fever vaccine. Each CDR3 is given with its conserved first and last residue. A D gene is named only where the DNA matches it firmly. Rows give clone size only sometimes, using once, few, many, or a class for an expanded clone.

TRBD2	few	TRBV6-6	TRBJ2-1	TGTGCCAGCAGTTACCTGCGGGGGGGCCTCAATGAGCAGTTCTTC	CASSYLRGGLNEQFF
NA	many	TRBV12-3/TRBV12-4	TRBJ2-7	TGTGCCAGCAGTTTAGTGGCAGGGGCCTACGAGCAGTACTTC	CASSLVAGAYEQYF
NA	NA	TRBV15	TRBJ2-1	TGTGCCACCAGCAGAGAGGCAGGCAATGAGCAGTTCTTC	CATSREAGNEQFF
TRBD2	many	TRBV6-4	TRBJ2-2	TGTGCCAGCAGTAGCGGGGACACCGGGGAGCTGTTTTTT	CASSSGDTGELFF
NA	NA	TRBV27	TRBJ2-1	TGTGCCAGCAGTTCCTGGACTGTAAACTCCTACAATGAGCAGTTCTTC	CASSSWTVNSYNEQFF
NA	many	TRBV29-1	TRBJ1-5	TGCAGCGTGACACAGGGAGGCAATCAGCCCCAGCATTTT	CSVTQGGNQPQHF
NA	many	TRBV29-1	TRBJ2-1	TGCAGCGGGGGGACCGAGGGGCAGTTCTTC	CSGGTEGQFF
TRBD1	few	TRBV5-5	TRBJ1-5	TGTGCCAGCAGCCAGACAGGGATCTTGGATCAGCCCCAGCATTTT	CASSQTGILDQPQHF
NA	few	TRBV9	TRBJ1-2	TGTGCCAGCAGCTCCGGGACGCCGACTAACTATGGCTACACCTTC	CASSSGTPTNYGYTF
TRBD1	NA	TRBV20-1	TRBJ2-1	TGCAGTGCTAGGAAACAGGGGGCCGGCACCTGGAATGAGCAGTTCTTC	CSARKQGAGTWNEQFF
TRBD2	few	TRBV7-2	TRBJ2-7	TGTGCCAGCAGCTTACAGGGCGGGGGGGCGTATGAGCAGTACTTC	CASSLQGGGAYEQYF
NA	few	TRBV4-3	TRBJ1-4	TGCGCCAGCAGCCCCCACGTGGTGACAACTAATGAAAAACTGTTTTTT	CASSPHVVTTNEKLFF
TRBD1	few	TRBV12-3/TRBV12-4	TRBJ1-2	TGTGCCAGCAGTTTAGCTTTAGGGGGACAGATATATGGCTACACCTTC	CASSLALGGQIYGYTF
TRBD1	NA	TRBV12-3/TRBV12-4	TRBJ1-6	TGTGCCAGCAGGTCGGGACAGGGAAGATTTTCACCCCTCCACTTT	CASRSGQGRFSPLHF
NA	few	TRBV5-1	TRBJ1-2	TGCGCCAGCAGCCCGAGAGCAGGTGCCCCTTCCTATGGCTACACCTTC	CASSPRAGAPSYGYTF
NA	few	TRBV19	TRBJ2-5	TGTGCCAGTAGTAACGTCGGAGAAGAGACCCAGTACTTC	CASSNVGEETQYF